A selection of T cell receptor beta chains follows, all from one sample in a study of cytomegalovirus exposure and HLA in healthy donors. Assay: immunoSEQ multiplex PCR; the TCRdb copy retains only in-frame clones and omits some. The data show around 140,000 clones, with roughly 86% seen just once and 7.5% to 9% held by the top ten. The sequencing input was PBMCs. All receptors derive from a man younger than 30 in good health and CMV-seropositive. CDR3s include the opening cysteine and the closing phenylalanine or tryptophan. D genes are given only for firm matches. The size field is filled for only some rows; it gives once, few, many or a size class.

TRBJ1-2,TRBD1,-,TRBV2,CASRLEGQGMNGYTF,TGTGCCAGCAGGTTAGAGGGACAGGGAATGAATGGCTACACCTTC
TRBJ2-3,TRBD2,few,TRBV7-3,CASSSGLAGNTDTQYF,TGTGCCAGCAGCTCAGGACTAGCGGGGAACACAGATACGCAGTATTTT
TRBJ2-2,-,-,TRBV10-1,CASSGRYTGELFF,TGCGCCAGCAGTGGGAGATACACCGGGGAGCTGTTTTTT
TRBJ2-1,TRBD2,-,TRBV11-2,CASSRLAESSYNEQFF,TGTGCCAGCAGCCGACTAGCGGAAAGCTCCTACAATGAGCAGTTCTTC
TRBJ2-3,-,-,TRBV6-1,CASSEGGLPPTDTQYF,TGTGCCAGCAGTGAAGGAGGACTCCCTCCCACAGATACGCAGTATTTT
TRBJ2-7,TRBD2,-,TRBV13,CASSGSGLAYEQYF,TGTGCCAGCAGCGGCTCAGGACTAGCCTACGAGCAGTACTTC
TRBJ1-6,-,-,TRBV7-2,CASSLRGTSPLHF,TGTGCCAGCAGCTTAAGGGGGACTTCACCCCTCCACTTT
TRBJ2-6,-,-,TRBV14,CASSHITGPSSGANVLTF,TGTGCCAGCAGCCACATCACAGGTCCAAGCTCTGGGGCCAACGTCCTGACTTTC
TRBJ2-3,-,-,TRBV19,CASSILLAVFPDTQYF,TGTGCCAGTAGTATCCTTCTAGCTGTGTTTCCAGATACGCAGTATTTT
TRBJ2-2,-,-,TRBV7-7,CASSPDIAGELFF,TGTGCCAGCAGCCCGGACATAGCCGGGGAGCTGTTTTTT